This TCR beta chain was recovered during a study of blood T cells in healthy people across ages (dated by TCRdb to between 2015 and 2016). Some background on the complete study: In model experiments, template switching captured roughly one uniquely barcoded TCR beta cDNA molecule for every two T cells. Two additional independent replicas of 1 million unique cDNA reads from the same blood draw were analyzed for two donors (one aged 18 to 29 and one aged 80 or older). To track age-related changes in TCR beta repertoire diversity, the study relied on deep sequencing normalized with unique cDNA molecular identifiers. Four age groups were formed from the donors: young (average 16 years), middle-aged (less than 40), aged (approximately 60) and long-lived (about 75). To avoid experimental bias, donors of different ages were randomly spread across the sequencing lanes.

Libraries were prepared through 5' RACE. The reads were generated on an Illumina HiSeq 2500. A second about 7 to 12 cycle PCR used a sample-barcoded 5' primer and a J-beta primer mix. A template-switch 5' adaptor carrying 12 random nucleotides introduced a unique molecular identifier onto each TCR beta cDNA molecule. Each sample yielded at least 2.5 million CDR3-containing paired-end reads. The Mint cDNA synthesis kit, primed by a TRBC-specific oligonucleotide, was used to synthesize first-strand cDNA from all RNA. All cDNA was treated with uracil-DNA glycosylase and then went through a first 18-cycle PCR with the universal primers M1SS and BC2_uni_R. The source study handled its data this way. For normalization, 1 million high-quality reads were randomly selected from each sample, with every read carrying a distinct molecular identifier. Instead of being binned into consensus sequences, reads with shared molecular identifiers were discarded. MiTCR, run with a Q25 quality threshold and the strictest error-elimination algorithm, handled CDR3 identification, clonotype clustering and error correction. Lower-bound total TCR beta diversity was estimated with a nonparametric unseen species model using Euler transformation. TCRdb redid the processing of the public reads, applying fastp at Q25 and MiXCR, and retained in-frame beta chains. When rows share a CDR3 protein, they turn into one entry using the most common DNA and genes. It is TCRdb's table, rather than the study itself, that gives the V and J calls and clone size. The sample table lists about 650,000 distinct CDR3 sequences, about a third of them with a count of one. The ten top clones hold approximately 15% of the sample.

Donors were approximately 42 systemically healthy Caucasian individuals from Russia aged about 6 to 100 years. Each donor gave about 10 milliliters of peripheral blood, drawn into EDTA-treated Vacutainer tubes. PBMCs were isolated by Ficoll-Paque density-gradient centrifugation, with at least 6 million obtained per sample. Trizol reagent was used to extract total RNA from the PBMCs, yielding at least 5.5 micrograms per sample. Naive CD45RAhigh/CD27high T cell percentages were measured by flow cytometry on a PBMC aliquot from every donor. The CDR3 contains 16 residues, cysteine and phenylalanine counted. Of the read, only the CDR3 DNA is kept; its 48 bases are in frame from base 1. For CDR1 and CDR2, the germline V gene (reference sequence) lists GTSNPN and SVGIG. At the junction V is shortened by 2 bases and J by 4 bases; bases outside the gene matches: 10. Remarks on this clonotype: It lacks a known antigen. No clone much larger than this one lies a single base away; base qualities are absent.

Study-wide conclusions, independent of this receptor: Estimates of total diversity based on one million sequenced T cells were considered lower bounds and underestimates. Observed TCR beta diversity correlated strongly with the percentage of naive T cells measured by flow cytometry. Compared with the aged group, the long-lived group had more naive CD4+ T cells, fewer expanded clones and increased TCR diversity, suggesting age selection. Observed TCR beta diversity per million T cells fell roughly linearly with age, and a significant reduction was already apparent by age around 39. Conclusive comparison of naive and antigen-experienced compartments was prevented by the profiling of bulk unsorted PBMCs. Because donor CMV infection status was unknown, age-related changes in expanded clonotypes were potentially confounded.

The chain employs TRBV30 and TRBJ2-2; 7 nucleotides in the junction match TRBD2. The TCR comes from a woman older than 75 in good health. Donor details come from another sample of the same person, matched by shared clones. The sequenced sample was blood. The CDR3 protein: CAWSTVGLGGTGELFF. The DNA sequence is TGTGCCTGGAGTACCGTAGGACTAGGCGGCACCGGGGAGCTGTTTTTT.